This record concerns one TCR beta chain sequence. Its antigen is currently unknown. This specimen belongs to a study of shared clonotypes between healthy human individuals. The V end was cut by 3 bases, the J end by 1 base, with 5 bases between. The CDR3 runs to 13 residues. Germline V lookup: CDR1 MNHEY, CDR2 SMNVEV (reference sequence). The study's findings and limits: It was only blood that was sampled, and tissue repertoires likely differ.

Unsorted PBMC replicate PCRs used approximately 300 ng DNA, approximately 29,000 T cell genomes. Measured with immunoSEQ multiplex PCR; TCRdb has only the in-frame clones, and not every one. The repertoire holds hundreds of thousands of clones, with approximately 71% as singletons. Each donor was a Caucasian adult residing in Nashville, Tennessee. Sequenced material: PBMCs. The sequence derives from a woman aged 40 to 50 in good health. Some clones in this sample may be carry-over from other donors' samples. This rearrangement joins TRBV27 to TRBJ2-3; D is ambiguous. In nucleotides, the CDR3 is TGTGCCAGCAGTTTTTGGGGCACAGATACGCAGTATTTT. Translation gives CASSFWGTDTQYF.